This is a list of T cell receptor beta chains from one sample in a study of cytotoxic CD8 clonotypes in ibrutinib-treated CLL. Clones were sequenced by immunoSEQ multiplex PCR, and TCRdb holds only the in-frame ones, with some missing. Of some 47,000 clones in the sample, around three fifths were seen once. The source was PBMCs, collected after 24 months of ibrutinib treatment. These receptors originate from a human donor with chronic lymphocytic leukemia. CDR3s include the opening cysteine and the closing phenylalanine or tryptophan. D genes are given only for firm matches. Expanded clones are given a class, and other clones once, few, many or no size at all.

clone_size: NA; d_call: NA; v_call: TRBV6-5; j_call: TRBJ2-3; cdr3_aa: CASKSGATDTQYF; cdr3_nt: TGTGCCAGCAAATCCGGGGCCACAGATACGCAGTATTTT
clone_size: NA; d_call: NA; v_call: TRBV6-5; j_call: TRBJ1-2; cdr3_aa: CASRQNRKANYGYTF; cdr3_nt: TGTGCCAGCAGGCAAAACAGGAAAGCTAACTATGGCTACACCTTC
clone_size: NA; d_call: NA; v_call: TRBV15; j_call: TRBJ2-4; cdr3_aa: CATSRDRGGDVGKNIQYF; cdr3_nt: TGTGCCACCAGCAGAGATCGGGGCGGGGACGTGGGCAAAAACATTCAGTACTTC
clone_size: NA; d_call: TRBD2; v_call: TRBV7-9; j_call: TRBJ2-5; cdr3_aa: CASSLAVAGRAQYF; cdr3_nt: TGTGCCAGCAGCTTAGCGGTCGCAGGGAGGGCCCAGTACTTC
clone_size: NA; d_call: NA; v_call: TRBV27; j_call: TRBJ1-5; cdr3_aa: CASSYREGQPQHF; cdr3_nt: TGTGCCAGCAGCTACAGGGAGGGTCAGCCCCAGCATTTT
clone_size: NA; d_call: NA; v_call: TRBV7-9; j_call: TRBJ1-4; cdr3_aa: CASSFRRGNEKLFF; cdr3_nt: TGTGCCAGCAGCTTTAGGAGAGGGAACGAAAAACTGTTTTTT
clone_size: NA; d_call: NA; v_call: TRBV4-2; j_call: TRBJ1-2; cdr3_aa: CASGGGPDAYGYTF; cdr3_nt: TGTGCCAGCGGGGGAGGTCCAGATGCCTATGGCTACACCTTC
clone_size: few; d_call: TRBD1; v_call: TRBV5-1; j_call: TRBJ1-2; cdr3_aa: CASSLGQLYGYTF; cdr3_nt: TGCGCCAGCAGCCTGGGACAGCTATATGGCTACACCTTC
clone_size: NA; d_call: NA; v_call: TRBV5-1; j_call: TRBJ1-6; cdr3_aa: CASSLAQGGNSPLHF; cdr3_nt: TGCGCCAGCAGCTTGGCACAGGGTGGTAATTCACCCCTCCACTTT
clone_size: NA; d_call: TRBD1; v_call: TRBV6-1; j_call: TRBJ2-1; cdr3_aa: CASKNTGGGYNEQFF; cdr3_nt: TGTGCCAGCAAGAATACAGGGGGAGGATACAATGAGCAGTTCTTC
clone_size: NA; d_call: NA; v_call: TRBV6-5; j_call: TRBJ1-1; cdr3_aa: CASSYWGRAEAFF; cdr3_nt: TGTGCCAGCAGTTACTGGGGACGCGCTGAAGCTTTCTTT
clone_size: many; d_call: TRBD1; v_call: TRBV2; j_call: TRBJ1-2; cdr3_aa: CASSEGTGTGYGYTF; cdr3_nt: TGTGCCAGCAGTGAAGGGACAGGGACCGGCTATGGCTACACCTTC
clone_size: NA; d_call: TRBD2; v_call: TRBV5-1; j_call: TRBJ2-1; cdr3_aa: CASSALAGGTIRYNEQFF; cdr3_nt: TGCGCCAGCAGCGCACTAGCGGGGGGAACCATCCGCTACAATGAGCAGTTCTTC
clone_size: few; d_call: TRBD1; v_call: TRBV19; j_call: TRBJ1-1; cdr3_aa: CASSIRDRVNTEAFF; cdr3_nt: TGTGCCAGTAGTATCCGGGACAGGGTTAACACTGAAGCTTTCTTT
clone_size: NA; d_call: NA; v_call: TRBV5-4; j_call: TRBJ1-6; cdr3_aa: CASSFGRTPSHF; cdr3_nt: TGTGCCAGCAGCTTCGGGCGGACACCATCCCACTTT
clone_size: once; d_call: TRBD1; v_call: TRBV6-1; j_call: TRBJ1-2; cdr3_aa: CASSLPGQTYGYTF; cdr3_nt: TGTGCCAGCAGCCTCCCGGGACAGACCTATGGCTACACCTTC
clone_size: once; d_call: NA; v_call: TRBV7-8; j_call: TRBJ1-3; cdr3_aa: CASSLGNSGNTIYF; cdr3_nt: TGTGCCAGCAGCTTAGGAAACTCTGGAAACACCATATATTTT
clone_size: NA; d_call: NA; v_call: TRBV28; j_call: TRBJ2-7; cdr3_aa: CASRDTGSYEQYF; cdr3_nt: TGTGCCAGCAGGGACACAGGGTCCTACGAGCAGTACTTC
clone_size: NA; d_call: NA; v_call: TRBV6-1; j_call: TRBJ2-1; cdr3_aa: CASSERGNEQFF; cdr3_nt: TGTGCCAGCAGTGAACGGGGAAATGAGCAGTTCTTC
clone_size: few; d_call: NA; v_call: TRBV4-2; j_call: TRBJ1-5; cdr3_aa: CASSQVGQGNQPQHF; cdr3_nt: TGTGCCAGCAGCCAAGTCGGGCAGGGCAATCAGCCCCAGCATTTT
clone_size: few; d_call: NA; v_call: TRBV6-1; j_call: TRBJ1-2; cdr3_aa: CASSELGGGYTF; cdr3_nt: TGTGCCAGCAGTGAACTCGGCGGCGGCTACACCTTC
clone_size: few; d_call: TRBD1; v_call: TRBV5-1; j_call: TRBJ1-4; cdr3_aa: CASSKAQGPGGEKLFF; cdr3_nt: TGCGCCAGCAGCAAAGCACAGGGGCCCGGGGGTGAAAAACTGTTTTTT
clone_size: NA; d_call: NA; v_call: TRBV27; j_call: TRBJ1-6; cdr3_aa: CASSPDTYNSPLHF; cdr3_nt: TGTGCCAGCAGCCCTGACACGTATAATTCACCCCTCCACTTT
clone_size: NA; d_call: NA; v_call: TRBV19; j_call: TRBJ1-6; cdr3_aa: CASSIGGPSPLHF; cdr3_nt: TGTGCCAGTAGTATAGGGGGGCCTTCACCCCTCCACTTT
clone_size: NA; d_call: NA; v_call: TRBV2; j_call: TRBJ2-3; cdr3_aa: CASSPRGGDTQYF; cdr3_nt: TGTGCCAGCAGCCCCAGGGGAGGAGATACGCAGTATTTT
clone_size: once; d_call: NA; v_call: TRBV2; j_call: TRBJ2-3; cdr3_aa: CASSTSTDTQYF; cdr3_nt: TGTGCCAGCAGTACTAGCACAGATACGCAGTATTTT